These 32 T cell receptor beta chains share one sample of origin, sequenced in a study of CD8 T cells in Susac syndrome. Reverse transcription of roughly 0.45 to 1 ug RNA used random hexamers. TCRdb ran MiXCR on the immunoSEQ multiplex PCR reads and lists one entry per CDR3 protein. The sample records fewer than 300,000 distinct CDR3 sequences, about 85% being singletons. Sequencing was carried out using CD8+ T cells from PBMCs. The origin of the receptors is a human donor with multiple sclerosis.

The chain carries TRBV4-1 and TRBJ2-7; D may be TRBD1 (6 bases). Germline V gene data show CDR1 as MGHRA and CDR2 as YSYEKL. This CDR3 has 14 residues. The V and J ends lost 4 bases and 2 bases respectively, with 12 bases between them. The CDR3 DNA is TGCGCCAGCAGCCCTACGGACAGCCCCTACGAGCAGTACTTC. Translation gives CASSPTDSPYEQYF.

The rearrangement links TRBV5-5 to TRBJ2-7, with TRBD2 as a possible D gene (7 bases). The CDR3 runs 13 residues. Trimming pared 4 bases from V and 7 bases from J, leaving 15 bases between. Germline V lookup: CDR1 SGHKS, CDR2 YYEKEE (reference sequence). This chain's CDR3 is CASSAPRGGEQYF. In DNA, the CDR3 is TGTGCCAGCAGCGCACCTAGGGGGGGAGAGCAGTACTTC.

CDR3 amino acids: CASSIKGVVTQRHEQFF. The CDR3 nucleotides are TGTGCCAGTAGTATAAAGGGTGTTGTAACGCAGCGCCATGAGCAGTTCTTC. V gene TRBV19 combines with J gene TRBJ2-1; D gene unclear. Trimming shortened V by 2 bases and J by 8 bases, and 22 bases separated the two germline ends. The CDR3 contains 17 residues. Germline CDR1 reads LNHDA; CDR2 reads SQIVND (reference sequence).

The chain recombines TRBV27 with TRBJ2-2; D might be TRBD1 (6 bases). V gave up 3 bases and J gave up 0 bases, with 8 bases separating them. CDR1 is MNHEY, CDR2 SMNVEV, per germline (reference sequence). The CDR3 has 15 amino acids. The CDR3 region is CASSFRQANTGELFF. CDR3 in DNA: TGTGCCAGCAGTTTTCGACAGGCGAACACCGGGGAGCTGTTTTTT.

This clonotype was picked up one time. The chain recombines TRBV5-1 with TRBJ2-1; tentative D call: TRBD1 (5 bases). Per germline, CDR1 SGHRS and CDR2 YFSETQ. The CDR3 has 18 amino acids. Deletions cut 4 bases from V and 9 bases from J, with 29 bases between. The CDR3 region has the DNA TGCGCCAGCAGCGCGACAGAGCTTTGGGGCGCCCCCCCTGCTGAGCAGTTCTTC. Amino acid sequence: CASSATELWGAPPAEQFF.

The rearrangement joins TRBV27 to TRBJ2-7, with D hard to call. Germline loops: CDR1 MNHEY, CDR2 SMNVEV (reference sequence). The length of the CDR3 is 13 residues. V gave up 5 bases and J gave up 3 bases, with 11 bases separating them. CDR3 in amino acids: CASSVGSYYEQYF. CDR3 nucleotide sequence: TGTGCCAGCAGTGTTGGATCCTACTACGAGCAGTACTTC.

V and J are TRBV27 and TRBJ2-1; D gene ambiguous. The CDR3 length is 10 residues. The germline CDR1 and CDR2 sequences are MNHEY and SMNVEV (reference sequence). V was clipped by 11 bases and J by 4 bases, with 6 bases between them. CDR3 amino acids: CAVGYNEQFF. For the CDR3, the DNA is TGTGCCGTCGGGTACAATGAGCAGTTCTTC.

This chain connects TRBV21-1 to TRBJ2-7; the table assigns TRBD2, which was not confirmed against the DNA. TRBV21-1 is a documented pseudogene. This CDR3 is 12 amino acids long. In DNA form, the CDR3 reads TGTGCCCCCGCGGCCCTATCCCACGAGCAGTACTTC. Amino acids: CAPAALSHEQYF.

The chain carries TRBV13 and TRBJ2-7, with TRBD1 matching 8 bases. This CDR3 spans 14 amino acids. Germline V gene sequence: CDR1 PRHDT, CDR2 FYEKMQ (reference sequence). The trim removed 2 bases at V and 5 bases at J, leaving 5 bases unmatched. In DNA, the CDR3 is TGTGCCAGCAGCTTATACTCAGGGGGCAACGAGCAGTACTTC. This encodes CASSLYSGGNEQYF.

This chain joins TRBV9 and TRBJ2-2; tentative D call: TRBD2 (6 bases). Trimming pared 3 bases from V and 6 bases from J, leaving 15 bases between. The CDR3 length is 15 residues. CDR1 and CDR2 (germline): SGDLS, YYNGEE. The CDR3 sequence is CASSAAGRDSGELFF. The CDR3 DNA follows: TGTGCCAGCAGCGCCGCGGGGCGGGACTCCGGGGAGCTGTTTTTT.

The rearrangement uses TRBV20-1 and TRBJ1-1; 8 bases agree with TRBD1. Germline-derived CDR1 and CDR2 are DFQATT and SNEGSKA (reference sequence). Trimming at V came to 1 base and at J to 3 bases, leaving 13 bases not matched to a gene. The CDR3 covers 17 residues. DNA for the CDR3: TGCAGTGCTAGAGTCTCAGGGGGCGCAGGTCGGGACACTGAAGCTTTCTTT. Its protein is CSARVSGGAGRDTEAFF.

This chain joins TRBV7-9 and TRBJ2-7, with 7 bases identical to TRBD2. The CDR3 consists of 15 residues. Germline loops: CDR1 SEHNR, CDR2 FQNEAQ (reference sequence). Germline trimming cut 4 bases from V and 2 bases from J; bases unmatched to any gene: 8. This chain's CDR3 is CASSSRGEGAYEQYF. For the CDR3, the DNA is TGTGCCAGCAGCTCCCGTGGGGAGGGTGCCTACGAGCAGTACTTC. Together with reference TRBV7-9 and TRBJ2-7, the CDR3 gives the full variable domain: DTGVSQNPRHKITKRGQNVTFRCDPISEHNRLYWYRQTLGQGPEFLTYFQNEAQLEKSRLLSDRFSAERPKGSFSTLEIQRTEQGDSAMYLCASSSRGEGAYEQYFGPGTRLTVT.

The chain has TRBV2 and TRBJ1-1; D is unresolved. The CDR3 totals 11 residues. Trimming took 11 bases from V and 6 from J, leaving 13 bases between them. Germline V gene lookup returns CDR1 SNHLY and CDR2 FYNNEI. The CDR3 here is CASHGVAEAFF. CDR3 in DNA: TGTGCCTCCCATGGGGTTGCTGAAGCTTTCTTT.

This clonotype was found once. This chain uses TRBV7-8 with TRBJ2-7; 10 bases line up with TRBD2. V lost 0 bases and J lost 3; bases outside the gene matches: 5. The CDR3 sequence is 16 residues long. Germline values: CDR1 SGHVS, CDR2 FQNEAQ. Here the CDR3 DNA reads TGTGCCAGCAGCTTAGCGCTAGCGGGAGCACTCTACGAGCAGTACTTC. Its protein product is CASSLALAGALYEQYF.

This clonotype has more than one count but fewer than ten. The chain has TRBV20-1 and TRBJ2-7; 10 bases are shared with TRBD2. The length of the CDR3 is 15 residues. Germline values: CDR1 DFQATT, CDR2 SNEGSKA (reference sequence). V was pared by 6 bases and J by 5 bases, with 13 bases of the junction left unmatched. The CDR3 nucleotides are TGCAGTGCCAGCCTCAGCGGGAGGGAATCAAACGAGCAGTACTTC. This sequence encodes CSASLSGRESNEQYF.

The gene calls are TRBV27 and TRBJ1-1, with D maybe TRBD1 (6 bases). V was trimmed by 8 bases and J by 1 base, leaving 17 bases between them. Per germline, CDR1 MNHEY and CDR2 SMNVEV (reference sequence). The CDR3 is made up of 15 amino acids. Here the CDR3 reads CASGPFTGSNTEAFF. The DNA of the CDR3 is TGTGCCAGCGGGCCCTTCACAGGGTCGAACACTGAAGCTTTCTTT.

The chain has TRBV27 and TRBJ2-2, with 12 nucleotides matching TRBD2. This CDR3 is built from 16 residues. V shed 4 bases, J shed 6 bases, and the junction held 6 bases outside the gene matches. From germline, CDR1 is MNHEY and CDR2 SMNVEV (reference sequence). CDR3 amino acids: CASSYLAGGPAGELFF. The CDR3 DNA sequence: TGTGCCAGCAGTTACCTAGCGGGAGGGCCGGCCGGGGAGCTGTTTTTT.

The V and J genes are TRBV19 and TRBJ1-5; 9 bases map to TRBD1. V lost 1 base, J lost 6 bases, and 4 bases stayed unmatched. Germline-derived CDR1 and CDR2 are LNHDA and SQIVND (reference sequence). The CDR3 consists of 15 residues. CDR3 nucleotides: TGTGCCAGTAGTATAGCGGACAGGGGATTTCAGCCCCAGCATTTT. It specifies CASSIADRGFQPQHF.

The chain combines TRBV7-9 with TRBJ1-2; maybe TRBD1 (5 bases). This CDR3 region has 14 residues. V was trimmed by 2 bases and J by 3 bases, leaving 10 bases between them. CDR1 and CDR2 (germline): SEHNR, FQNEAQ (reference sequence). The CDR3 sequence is CASSLSLGDYGYTF. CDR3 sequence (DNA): TGTGCCAGCAGCTTATCGCTAGGGGACTATGGCTACACCTTC.

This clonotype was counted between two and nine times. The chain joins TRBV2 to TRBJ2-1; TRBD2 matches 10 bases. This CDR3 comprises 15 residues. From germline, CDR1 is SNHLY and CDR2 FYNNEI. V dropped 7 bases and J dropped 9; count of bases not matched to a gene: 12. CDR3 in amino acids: CASIVKREGRGEQFF. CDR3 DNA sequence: TGTGCCAGCATAGTAAAGCGGGAGGGCCGTGGTGAGCAGTTCTTC.

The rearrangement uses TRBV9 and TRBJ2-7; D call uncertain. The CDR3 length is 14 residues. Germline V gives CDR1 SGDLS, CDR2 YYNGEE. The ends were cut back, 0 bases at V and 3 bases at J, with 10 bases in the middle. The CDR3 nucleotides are TGTGCCAGCAGCGTAGGGGGTAGCCACTACGAGCAGTACTTC. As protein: CASSVGGSHYEQYF. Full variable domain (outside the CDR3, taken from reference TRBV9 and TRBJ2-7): DSGVTQTPKHLITATGQRVTLRCSPRSGDLSVYWYQQSLDQGLQFLIQYYNGEERAKGNILERFSAQQFPDLHSELNLSSLELGDSALYFCASSVGGSHYEQYFGPGTRLTVT.

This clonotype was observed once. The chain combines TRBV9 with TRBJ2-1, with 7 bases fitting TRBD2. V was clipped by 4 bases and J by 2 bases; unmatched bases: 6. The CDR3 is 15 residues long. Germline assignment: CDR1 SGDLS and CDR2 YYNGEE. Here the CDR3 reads CASSYGLVAYNEQFF. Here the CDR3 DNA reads TGTGCCAGCAGCTACGGACTAGTGGCCTACAATGAGCAGTTCTTC.

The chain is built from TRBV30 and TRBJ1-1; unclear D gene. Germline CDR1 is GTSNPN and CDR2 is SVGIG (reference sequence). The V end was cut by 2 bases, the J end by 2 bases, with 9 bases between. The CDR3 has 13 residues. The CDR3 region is CAWSILGNTEAFF. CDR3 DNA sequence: TGTGCCTGGAGTATTCTAGGTAACACTGAAGCTTTCTTT.

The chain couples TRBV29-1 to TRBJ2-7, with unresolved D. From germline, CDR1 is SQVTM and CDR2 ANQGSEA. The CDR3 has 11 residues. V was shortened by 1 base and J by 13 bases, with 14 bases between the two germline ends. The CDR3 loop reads CSVEGDQSLYF. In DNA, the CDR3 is TGCAGCGTTGAAGGGGATCAGTCGCTCTACTTC.

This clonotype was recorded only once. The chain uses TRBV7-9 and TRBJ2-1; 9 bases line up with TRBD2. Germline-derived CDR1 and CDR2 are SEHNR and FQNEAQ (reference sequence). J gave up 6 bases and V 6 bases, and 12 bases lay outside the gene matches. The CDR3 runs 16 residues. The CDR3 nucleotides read TGTGCCAGCAGGCTTAGAGGTACAGCGGGAGGCAATGAGCAGTTCTTC. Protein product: CASRLRGTAGGNEQFF.

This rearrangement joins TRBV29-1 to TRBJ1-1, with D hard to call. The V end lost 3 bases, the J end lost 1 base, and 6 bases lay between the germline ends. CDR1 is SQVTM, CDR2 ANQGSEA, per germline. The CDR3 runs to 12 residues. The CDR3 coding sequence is TGCAGCGTTGACACCAGGAACACTGAAGCTTTCTTT. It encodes CSVDTRNTEAFF.

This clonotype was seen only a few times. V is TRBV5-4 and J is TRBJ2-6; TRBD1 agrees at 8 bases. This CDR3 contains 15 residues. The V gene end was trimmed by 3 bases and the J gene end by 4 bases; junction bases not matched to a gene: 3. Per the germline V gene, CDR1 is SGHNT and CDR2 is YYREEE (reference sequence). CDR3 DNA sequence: TGTGCCAGCAGCTCAGGGGGCGCCGGGGCCAACGTCCTGACTTTC. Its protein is CASSSGGAGANVLTF.

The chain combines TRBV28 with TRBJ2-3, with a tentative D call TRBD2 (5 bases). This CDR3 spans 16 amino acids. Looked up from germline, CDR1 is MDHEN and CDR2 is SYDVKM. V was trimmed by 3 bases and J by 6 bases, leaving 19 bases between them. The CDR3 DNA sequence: TGTGCCAGCAGTTTCATGAGCGGAGCCCTGCTGGATACGCAGTATTTT. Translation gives CASSFMSGALLDTQYF.

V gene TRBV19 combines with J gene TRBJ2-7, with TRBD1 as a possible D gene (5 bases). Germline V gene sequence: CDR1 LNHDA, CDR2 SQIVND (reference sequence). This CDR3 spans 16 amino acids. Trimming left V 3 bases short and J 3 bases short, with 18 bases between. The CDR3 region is CASSITSGIRVYEQYF. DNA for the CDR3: TGTGCCAGTAGTATCACCTCAGGGATAAGGGTCTACGAGCAGTACTTC.

The CDR3 DNA sequence: TGTGCCAGCAGACCCGGACTAGGGTACGAGCAGTACTTC. Its protein product is CASRPGLGYEQYF. V gene TRBV5-4 combines with J gene TRBJ2-7; 7 nucleotides agree with TRBD2. Germline lookup yields CDR1 SGHNT and CDR2 YYREEE (reference sequence). CDR3 length: 13 amino acids. V was clipped by 5 bases and J by 4 bases; unmatched bases: 6.

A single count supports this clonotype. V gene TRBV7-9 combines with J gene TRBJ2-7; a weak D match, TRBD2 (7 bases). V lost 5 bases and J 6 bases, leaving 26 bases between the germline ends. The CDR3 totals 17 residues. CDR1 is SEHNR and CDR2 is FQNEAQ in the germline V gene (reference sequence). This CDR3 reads CASSPAGAGAESREQYF. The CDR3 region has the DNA TGTGCCAGCAGCCCGGCCGGCGCGGGGGCGGAGTCCCGCGAGCAGTACTTC.

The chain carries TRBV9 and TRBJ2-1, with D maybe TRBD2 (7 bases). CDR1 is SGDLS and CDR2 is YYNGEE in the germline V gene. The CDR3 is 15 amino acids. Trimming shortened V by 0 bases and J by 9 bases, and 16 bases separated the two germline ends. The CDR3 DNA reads TGTGCCAGCAGCGTAGGCGGCGGGAGAGGGGGTGAGCAGTTCTTC. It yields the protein CASSVGGGRGGEQFF.